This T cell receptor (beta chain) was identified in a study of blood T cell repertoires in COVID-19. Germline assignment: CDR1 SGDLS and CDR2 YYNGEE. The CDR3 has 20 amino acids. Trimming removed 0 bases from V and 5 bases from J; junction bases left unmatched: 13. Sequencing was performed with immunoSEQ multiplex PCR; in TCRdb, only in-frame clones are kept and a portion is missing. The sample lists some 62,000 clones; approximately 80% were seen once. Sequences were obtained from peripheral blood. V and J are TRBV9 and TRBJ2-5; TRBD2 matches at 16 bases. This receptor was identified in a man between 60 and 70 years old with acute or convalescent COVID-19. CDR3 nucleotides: TGTGCCAGCAGCGTAGGTCCTGGGACTAGCGGGAGGGCGAAGGGGGAGACCCAGTACTTC. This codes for CASSVGPGTSGRAKGETQYF.